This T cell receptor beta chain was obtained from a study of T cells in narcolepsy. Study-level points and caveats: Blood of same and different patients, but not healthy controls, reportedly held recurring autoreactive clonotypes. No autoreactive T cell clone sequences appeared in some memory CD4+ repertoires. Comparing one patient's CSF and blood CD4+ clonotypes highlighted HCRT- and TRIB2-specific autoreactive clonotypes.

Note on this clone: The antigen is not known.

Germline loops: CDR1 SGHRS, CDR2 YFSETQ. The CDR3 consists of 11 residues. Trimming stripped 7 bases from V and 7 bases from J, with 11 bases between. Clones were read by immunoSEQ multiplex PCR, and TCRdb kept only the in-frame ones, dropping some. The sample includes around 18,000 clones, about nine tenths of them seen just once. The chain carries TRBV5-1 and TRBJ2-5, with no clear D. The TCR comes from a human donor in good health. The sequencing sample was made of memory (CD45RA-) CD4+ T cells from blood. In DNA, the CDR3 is TGCGCCAGCTCGGCATTTGTGACCCAGTACTTC. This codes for CASSAFVTQYF.